A single sample is the source of the 26 T cell receptor beta chains below, sequenced in a study of shared clonotypes between healthy human individuals. The method was immunoSEQ multiplex PCR; TCRdb's version includes in-frame clones alone and lacks a portion of them. The data hold more than 450,000 clones, with about four fifths observed a single time. Sequences were obtained from PBMCs. These receptors originate from a woman in her thirties or forties in good health. Some clones in this sample may be carry-over from other donors' samples.

The V call is TRBV4-3, the J call TRBJ2-1; 7 bases match TRBD2. Germline V lookup: CDR1 LGHNA, CDR2 YSLEER. CDR3 length: 19 residues. J lost 5 bases, V lost 2 bases, and 18 bases had no gene match. The CDR3 here is CASSQPGEGGFFRHNEQFF. The DNA of the CDR3 is TGCGCCAGCAGCCAACCTGGGGAGGGAGGGTTCTTTAGACACAATGAGCAGTTCTTC.

The V and J genes are TRBV6-6 and TRBJ1-2; tentative D call: TRBD1 (6 bases). Looked up from germline, CDR1 is MNHNY and CDR2 is SVGAGI (reference sequence). The CDR3 runs to 11 residues. Trimming removed 11 bases from V and 4 bases from J, with 11 bases in between. Here the CDR3 reads CALGQSYGYTF. For the CDR3, the DNA is TGTGCCCTAGGACAGAGCTATGGCTACACCTTC.

This chain uses TRBV18 with TRBJ2-7; TRBD1 agrees at 12 bases. The CDR3 totals 16 residues. The junction had 7 bases not matched to a gene; V was cut back by 2 bases and J by 5 bases. Germline CDR1 reads KGHSH; CDR2 reads LQKENI. DNA of the CDR3: TGTGCCAGCTCACCATATCCCGGGACAGGGGGCAACGAGCAGTACTTC. It encodes CASSPYPGTGGNEQYF.

The chain recombines TRBV7-9 with TRBJ1-6; the match to TRBD1 covers 7 bases. The CDR3 runs 14 residues. V gave up 10 bases and J gave up 9 bases; unmatched junction bases: 12. Per germline, CDR1 SEHNR and CDR2 FQNEAQ (reference sequence). The DNA of the CDR3 is TGTGCCACTACAGTGGGACAGAGTGTTTCACCCCTCCACTTT. Translated: CATTVGQSVSPLHF.

This clone showed up just a few times. The chain joins TRBV10-3 to TRBJ2-3, with D perhaps being TRBD1 or TRBD2 (5 bases each). This CDR3 is built from 13 residues. Trimming took off 8 bases at V and 3 bases at J, with 12 bases between the two ends. Germline V gene lookup returns CDR1 ENHRY and CDR2 SYGVKD. The chain's CDR3 is CAIETEGTDTQYF. The CDR3, as DNA: TGTGCCATCGAAACAGAGGGGACAGATACGCAGTATTTT.

As regards this clone: Other DNA sequences within the sample encode an identical CDR3. The rearrangement joins TRBV11-2 to TRBJ2-7; D remains unclear. The CDR3 sequence is 12 residues long. V gave up 2 bases and J gave up 4 bases, with 6 bases separating them. The V gene's germline CDR1 is SGHAT and CDR2 FQNNGV. In DNA, the CDR3 is TGTGCCAGCAGCTTAATTAATTACGAGCAGTACTTC. Translating gives CASSLINYEQYF.

This clone was found once. This chain joins TRBV15 and TRBJ2-7; 7 bases are a match to TRBD2. V shed 5 bases, J shed 3 bases, and the junction held 10 bases outside the gene matches. The CDR3 has 15 amino acids. Germline V lookup: CDR1 LNHNV, CDR2 YYDKDF (reference sequence). CDR3 in amino acids: CATSPMGGINYEQYF. CDR3 in DNA: TGTGCCACCAGCCCAATGGGAGGGATTAACTACGAGCAGTACTTC.

J is TRBJ1-5 and V is TRBV4-2; no clear D gene. The CDR3 spans 13 residues. The V gene's germline CDR1 is LGHNA and CDR2 YNFKEQ. With 0 bases removed from V and 3 bases from J, the gap between germline ends came to 3 bases. CDR3 residues: CASSQDHNQPQHF. The CDR3 DNA reads as TGTGCCAGCAGCCAAGATCACAATCAGCCCCAGCATTTT.

The rearrangement uses TRBV5-4 and TRBJ2-7; 9 bases line up with TRBD2. Germline V CDR1 and CDR2: SGHNT, YYREEE (reference sequence). Trimming cost V 3 bases and J 7 bases; bases outside gene matches: 14. The CDR3 is 16 amino acids. CDR3 in amino acids: CASSSAIAGARAEQYF. The CDR3 DNA reads as TGTGCCAGCAGCTCAGCAATAGCGGGAGCAAGGGCGGAGCAGTACTTC. Variable domain in full (rest from reference TRBV5-4 and TRBJ2-7): ETGVTQSPTHLIKTRGQQVTLRCSSQSGHNTVSWYQQALGQGPQFIFQYYREEENGRGNFPPRFSGLQFPNYSSELNVNALELDDSALYLCASSSAIAGARAEQYFGPGTRLTVT.

The rearrangement uses TRBV6-5 and TRBJ1-2, with D maybe TRBD1 (5 bases). Trimming shortened V by 10 bases and J by 2 bases, and 20 bases separated the two germline ends. The CDR3 is 15 amino acids. The germline V gene encodes CDR1 MNHEY and CDR2 SVGAGI. This CDR3 reads CATLRGRVDNYGYTF. In DNA, the CDR3 is TGTGCCACCCTGAGGGGCAGGGTGGACAACTATGGCTACACCTTC.

Remarks on this clone: Other DNA sequences within the sample encode an identical CDR3. The chain couples TRBV9 to TRBJ2-6, with D hard to call. CDR3 length: 13 residues. Trimming took 0 bases from V and 4 from J, leaving 2 bases between them. Germline assignment: CDR1 SGDLS and CDR2 YYNGEE. The CDR3 DNA sequence: TGTGCCAGCAGCGTAGTCGGGGCCAACGTCCTGACTTTC. Protein: CASSVVGANVLTF. Full variable domain (remainder filled in from reference TRBV9 and TRBJ2-6): DSGVTQTPKHLITATGQRVTLRCSPRSGDLSVYWYQQSLDQGLQFLIQYYNGEERAKGNILERFSAQQFPDLHSELNLSSLELGDSALYFCASSVVGANVLTFGAGSRLTVL.

This clone has only a few counts. Other nucleotide sequences from this sample produce the same CDR3. This chain connects TRBV18 to TRBJ1-1, with D possibly TRBD1 on 5 matching bases. Germline assignment: CDR1 KGHSH and CDR2 LQKENI. V gave up 3 bases and J gave up 0 bases, with 11 bases separating them. The CDR3 runs to 15 residues. The CDR3 loop is CASSPQGSLNTEAFF. DNA for the CDR3: TGTGCCAGCTCACCCCAGGGATCTTTGAACACTGAAGCTTTCTTT.

This clone has ten or more counts. J is TRBJ1-1 and V is TRBV7-3; 8 bases are a match to TRBD1. This CDR3 comprises 15 residues. Germline lookup yields CDR1 SGHTA and CDR2 FQGTGA. Losses at the gene ends were 5 bases for V and 2 bases for J; bases not matched to a gene: 7. CDR3 in DNA: TGTGCCAGCAGCCTAGGGACAGGATTCAACACTGAAGCTTTCTTT. This gives the protein CASSLGTGFNTEAFF. Full variable domain (outside the CDR3, taken from reference TRBV7-3 and TRBJ1-1): GAGVSQTPSNKVTEKGKYVELRCDPISGHTALYWYRQSLGQGPEFLIYFQGTGAADDSGLPNDRFFAVRPEGSVSTLKIQRTERGDSAVYLCASSLGTGFNTEAFFGQGTRLTVV.

The chain combines TRBV4-2 with TRBJ2-2, with 9 positions matching TRBD1. V gave up 0 bases and J gave up 8 bases; unmatched junction bases: 10. Looked up from germline, CDR1 is LGHNA and CDR2 is YNFKEQ. The CDR3 extends over 17 amino acids. DNA of the CDR3: TGTGCCAGCAGCCAAGATGTGGACAGGGGATCGAAAGGGGAGCTGTTTTTT. It is translated as CASSQDVDRGSKGELFF.

This clone appeared a few times. This sequence joins TRBV9 and TRBJ2-5; D may be TRBD2 (6 bases). The CDR3 runs to 15 residues. Per germline, CDR1 SGDLS and CDR2 YYNGEE. Trimming left V 5 bases short and J 1 base short, with 15 bases between. The CDR3 is CASSDLRGGQETQYF. CDR3 sequence (DNA): TGTGCCAGCAGTGACCTGCGGGGCGGCCAAGAGACCCAGTACTTC. The full variable domain, its missing parts supplied by reference TRBV9 and TRBJ2-5, is DSGVTQTPKHLITATGQRVTLRCSPRSGDLSVYWYQQSLDQGLQFLIQYYNGEERAKGNILERFSAQQFPDLHSELNLSSLELGDSALYFCASSDLRGGQETQYFGPGTRLLVL.

Note on this clone: Other DNA sequences in this specimen translate into the identical CDR3. V and J are TRBV7-6 and TRBJ2-2; D gene uncertain. Germline loops: CDR1 SGHVS, CDR2 FNYEAQ. V was clipped by 1 base and J by 5 bases, with 8 bases between them. CDR3 length equals 14 residues. In DNA, the CDR3 is TGTGCCAGCAGCTTAGGGCAAAGGACCGGGGAGCTGTTTTTT. Protein sequence: CASSLGQRTGELFF.

The rearrangement uses TRBV5-1 and TRBJ1-4; no reliable D call. V was clipped by 4 bases and J by 0 bases, with 13 bases between them. This CDR3 is built from 16 residues. The germline CDR1 and CDR2 sequences are SGHRS and YFSETQ. The CDR3 loop reads CASSQGPTTTNEKLFF. CDR3 in DNA: TGCGCCAGCAGCCAAGGACCGACTACAACTAATGAAAAACTGTTTTTT.

CDR3 bases: TGTGCCAGCAGCTTGGGGCTAGCGGGAGTGCGAGAGACCCAGTACTTC. Amino acid sequence: CASSLGLAGVRETQYF. This chain uses TRBV5-4 with TRBJ2-5; 10 positions match TRBD2. The CDR3 sequence is 16 residues long. V dropped 0 bases and J dropped 4; count of bases not matched to a gene: 6. CDR1 is SGHNT and CDR2 is YYREEE in the germline V gene (reference sequence). Full variable domain (remainder filled in from reference TRBV5-4 and TRBJ2-5): ETGVTQSPTHLIKTRGQQVTLRCSSQSGHNTVSWYQQALGQGPQFIFQYYREEENGRGNFPPRFSGLQFPNYSSELNVNALELDDSALYLCASSLGLAGVRETQYFGPGTRLLVL.

The chain is built from TRBV6-6 and TRBJ1-5; D is perhaps TRBD1 (5 bases). Trimming took 7 bases from V and 0 from J, leaving 10 bases between them. Germline loops: CDR1 MNHNY, CDR2 SVGAGI (reference sequence). This CDR3 has 14 residues. CDR3: CASNRGNSNQPQHF. CDR3 sequence (DNA): TGTGCCAGCAACCGGGGCAATAGCAATCAGCCCCAGCATTTT.

This clone has a handful of counts. J is TRBJ1-5 and V is TRBV28; 9 nucleotides align to TRBD1. Germline V gene sequence: CDR1 MDHEN, CDR2 SYDVKM. The CDR3 length is 18 residues. Germline trimming cut 3 bases from V and 0 bases from J; bases unmatched to any gene: 9. CDR3 amino acids: CASSFGQGRLYSNQPQHF. The CDR3 coding sequence is TGTGCCAGCAGTTTTGGACAGGGGCGGCTTTATAGCAATCAGCCCCAGCATTTT.

The chain carries TRBV5-1 and TRBJ2-5, with D maybe TRBD2 (6 bases). The CDR3 is 14 amino acids. V shed 0 bases and J shed 2 bases, with 8 bases lying between them. Germline V CDR1 and CDR2: SGHRS, YFSETQ. This CDR3 is CASSLGLVQETQYF. The CDR3 DNA is TGCGCCAGCAGCTTGGGACTAGTGCAAGAGACCCAGTACTTC.

The CDR3 DNA is TGTGCCAGCTCACCACCGGGACTAGCGGGCGCAGATACGCAGTATTTT. This encodes CASSPPGLAGADTQYF. The rearrangement links TRBV18 to TRBJ2-3, with 12 positions matching TRBD2. Germline loops: CDR1 KGHSH, CDR2 LQKENI. There are 16 residues in the CDR3. Trimming cost V 0 bases and J 4 bases; bases outside gene matches: 2.

This sequence joins TRBV11-1 and TRBJ2-7; D gene uncertain. Between the trimmed V and J ends, which lost 4 bases and 4 bases, there was a span of 11 bases. CDR1 and CDR2 from the germline V gene are SGHAT and FQDESV (reference sequence). The CDR3 sequence is 13 residues long. CDR3 DNA: TGTGCCAGCAGCTCTGCGGAGCTGTACGAGCAGTACTTC. This gives the protein CASSSAELYEQYF. Filled out from reference TRBV11-1 and TRBJ2-7, the complete variable domain reads EAEVAQSPRYKITEKSQAVAFWCDPISGHATLYWYRQILGQGPELLVQFQDESVVDDSQLPKDRFSAERLKGVDSTLKIQPAELGDSAMYLCASSSAELYEQYFGPGTRLTVT.

The chain is built from TRBV10-3 and TRBJ1-2; tentatively, D is TRBD1 (6 bases). The length of the CDR3 is 13 residues. Per the germline V gene, CDR1 is ENHRY and CDR2 is SYGVKD. The V gene lost 6 bases and the J gene lost 7 bases, with 15 bases spanning the gap. Here the CDR3 DNA reads TGTGCCATCAGATTACAGGGTTCCTCTGGCTACACCTTC. Amino acid sequence: CAIRLQGSSGYTF.

The chain links TRBV11-2 to TRBJ2-7; 13 bases align to TRBD2. Germline CDR1 and CDR2: SGHAT and FQNNGV. This CDR3 has 15 amino acids. J gave up 4 bases and V 5 bases, and 5 bases lay outside the gene matches. CDR3 coding DNA: TGTGCCAGCAGCACAAGGACTAGCGGGAGATACGAGCAGTACTTC. Its protein is CASSTRTSGRYEQYF.

This chain links TRBV29-1 with TRBJ2-4, with D unclear. This CDR3 contains 10 residues. Germline CDR1 SQVTM, CDR2 ANQGSEA. Trimming stripped 7 bases from V and 5 bases from J, with 6 bases between. For the CDR3, the DNA is TGCAGCGCCACGGAAAACATTCAGTACTTC. Translated, it gives CSATENIQYF.